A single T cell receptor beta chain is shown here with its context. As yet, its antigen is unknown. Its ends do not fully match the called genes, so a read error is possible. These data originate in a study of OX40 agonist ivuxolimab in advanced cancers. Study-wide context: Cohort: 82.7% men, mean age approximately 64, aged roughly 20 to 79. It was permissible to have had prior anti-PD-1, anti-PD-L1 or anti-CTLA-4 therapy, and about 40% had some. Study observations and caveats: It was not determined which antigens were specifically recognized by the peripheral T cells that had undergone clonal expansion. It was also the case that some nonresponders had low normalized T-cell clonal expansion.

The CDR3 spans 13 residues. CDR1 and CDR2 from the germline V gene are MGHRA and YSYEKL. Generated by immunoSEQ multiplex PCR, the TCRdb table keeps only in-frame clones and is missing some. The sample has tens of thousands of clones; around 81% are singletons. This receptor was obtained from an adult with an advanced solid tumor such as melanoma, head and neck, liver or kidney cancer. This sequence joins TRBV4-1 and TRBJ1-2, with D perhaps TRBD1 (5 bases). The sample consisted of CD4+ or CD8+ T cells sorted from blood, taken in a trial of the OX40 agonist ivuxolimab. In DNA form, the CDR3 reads TGCGCCAGCAGCCAAGATAAGGGAACTGGGGCCGCCTTC. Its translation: CASSQDKGTGAAF.